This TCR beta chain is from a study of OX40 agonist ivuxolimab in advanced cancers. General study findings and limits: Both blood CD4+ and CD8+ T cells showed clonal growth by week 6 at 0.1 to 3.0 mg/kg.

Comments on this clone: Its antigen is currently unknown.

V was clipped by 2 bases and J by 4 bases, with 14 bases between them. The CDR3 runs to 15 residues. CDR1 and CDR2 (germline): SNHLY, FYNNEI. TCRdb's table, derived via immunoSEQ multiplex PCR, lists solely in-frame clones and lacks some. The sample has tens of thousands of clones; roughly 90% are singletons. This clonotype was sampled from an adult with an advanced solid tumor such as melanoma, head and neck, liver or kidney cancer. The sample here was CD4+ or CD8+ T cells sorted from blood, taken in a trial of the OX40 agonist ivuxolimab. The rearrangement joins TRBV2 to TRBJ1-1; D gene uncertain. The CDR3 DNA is TGTGCCAGCAGTGAATACTTCGGAGGTAGCACTGAAGCTTTCTTT. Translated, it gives CASSEYFGGSTEAFF.